This T cell receptor beta chain came from a study of shared clonotypes between healthy human individuals (dated by TCRdb to 2018 to 2021). For context, the study as a whole: The cohort comprised a couple of women and a few men aged 18 to 49 years. Libraries were prepared and TCR repertoires were sequenced by different laboratories using diverse techniques, in order to increase sequencing depth and limit assay-specific biases. The study deeply sequenced blood TCR repertoires of roughly five healthy adults to estimate repertoire size and the extent of clonotype sharing between individuals. Per donor, leukapheresis produced somewhere between about 0.9 and 9.5 billion PBMCs. For each donor, CD4 naive and CD4 memory were each run on three plates, CD8 naive on two plates, and CD8 memory on one plate.

Points on this clone: No cognate antigen has been identified for it. No much larger clone exists at a distance of one base, and base qualities are not known.

Broad study findings and their caveats: Sampling was restricted to blood, and TCR repertoires in tissues likely differ from the TCR repertoires found in blood. Naive subsets generally had larger estimated clonotype richness than memory subsets. Incomplete sequencing was indicated by rarefaction of sorted-subset datasets, despite the large sequencing depth. When several donors were compared, the shared fraction of clonotypes was roughly 5% for naive CD4, approximately 3.5% for naive CD8, more than 2% for memory CD4, and about 0.36% for memory CD8. Clonotypes shared by all four sorted-subset donors showed higher generation probabilities than non-shared clonotypes. Pairwise subsampling led to the expectation that sequencing depth would affect the degree of clonotype sharing among donors. Because the study included a small number of donors, the genetic and exposure-history diversity represented was limited.

Using the deep immunoSEQ assay, multiplex PCR amplified TCR CDR3 regions from genomic DNA. Extracted genomic DNA from each cell subset was distributed evenly across all wells of several immunoSEQ 96-well plates, and each plate was treated as a replicate. Each replicate PCR for sorted subsets received around 0.2 ug genomic DNA, equal to 30,000 or so T cell genomes. The purified libraries were quantified using a Qubit 3.0 fluorometer, sized with a Bioanalyzer 2100, and then quantified again using the KAPA Library Quantification kit. Each immunoSEQ 96-well plate was sequenced on its own single-read 150-cycle Illumina NextSeq 550 flow cell. For the original study's pipeline: Because the immunoSEQ output included only junctional sequences and no quality scores, the filtering could not be the same as the filtering used for full-length reads. To assign V/J genes and CDR3, sequences were annotated using PyIR, a Python wrapper for IgBLAST v1.9, with IMGT germline references. Reads were removed for weak V/J assignments (E-value above 1e-6), missing CDR3, stop codons, out-of-frame junctions, or ambiguous translated residues. V3J clonotypes were defined as sequences sharing an identical inferred V gene, J gene, and CDR3 amino acid sequence. The percentage overlap between two repertoires was calculated by dividing the number of shared unique clonotypes by the size of the smaller repertoire. Three approaches were used to assess repertoire richness: RTK rarefaction, the Chao1 estimator, and Recon v2.1 estimates of unobserved clonotypes. For all TCRbeta clonotypes obtained by the gDNA method from a few donors, generation probabilities were computed with OLGA. TCRdb re-hosts the immuneACCESS table, in-frame sequences only. Its copies lack some clones; in the studies checked, an unresolved V gene accounts for under half of them, and the cause for the rest is not known. V, J and clone size reflect that table, while D and trimming were determined from the DNA. The sample profile shows roughly 2,000,000 clones; 93% of them were found once. The top ten clones comprise approximately 1.7% of the sample.

CD8 naive samples consisted of CD45RO-negative cells that were positively selected for CCR7, yielding a CD45RA+CCR7+ population without TemRA cells. Donors were healthy HIV-negative adults with no recently reported acute infections or vaccinations. Every donor was a Caucasian adult living in Nashville, Tennessee, USA. Blood was obtained by leukapheresis, after which PBMCs were separated by Ficoll-Histopaque density gradient centrifugation and cryopreserved in liquid nitrogen vapor phase. Analytical flow cytometry was used to check the purity and quantity of each magnetically sorted T cell population. Genomic DNA was isolated from every sorted fraction and measured by UV absorbance on a Nanodrop 2000c. From V the trimming removes 5 bases and from J it removes 6 bases, while the gene matches leave 13 bases of the junction unaccounted for. The CDR3 sequence holds 16 residues, the cysteine and phenylalanine included. The entry retains the CDR3 DNA only, 48 bases that are in frame from base 1. CDR1 and CDR2 are read off the germline V gene as MDHEN and SYDVKM.

The rearranged segments are TRBV28 and TRBJ1-2; 9 central nucleotides agree with TRBD1. This TCR came from a man aged 18 to 29 in good health. Some clones in this sample may be carry-over from other donors' samples. The sequencing input was naive CD8+ T cells from PBMCs. In light of the paper, this sample's cell subset or site label describes: CD45RA+CCR7+. The DNA is TGTGCCAGCAGTATAAAACAGGGGGCGCGAAAGAATGGCTACACCTTC. This sequence encodes CASSIKQGARKNGYTF.